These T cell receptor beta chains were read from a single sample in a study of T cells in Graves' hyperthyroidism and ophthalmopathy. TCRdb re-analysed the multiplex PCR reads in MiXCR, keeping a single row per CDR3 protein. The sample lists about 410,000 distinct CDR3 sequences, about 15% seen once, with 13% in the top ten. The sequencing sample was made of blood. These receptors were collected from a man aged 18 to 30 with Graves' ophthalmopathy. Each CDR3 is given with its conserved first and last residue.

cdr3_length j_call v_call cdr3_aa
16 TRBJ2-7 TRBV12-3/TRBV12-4 CASSSRGLAGGYEQYF
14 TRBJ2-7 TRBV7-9 CASSASGTSNEQYF
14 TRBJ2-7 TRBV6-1 CASSEWNRGYEQYF
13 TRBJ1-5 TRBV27 CASSLSQGSSQHF
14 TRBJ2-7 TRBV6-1 CASDGLAGKDEQYF
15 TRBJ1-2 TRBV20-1 CSARGAGARVDGYTF
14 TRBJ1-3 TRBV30 CAWGRGASGNTIYF
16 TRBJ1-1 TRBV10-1 CASSGAGQGLNTEAFF
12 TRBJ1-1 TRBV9 CASSGQGIEAFF
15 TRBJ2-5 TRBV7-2 CASSSAGGRQETQYF
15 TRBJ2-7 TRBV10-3 CAISEGPAGQYEQYF
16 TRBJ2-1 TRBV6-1 CASRGLGGRVGNEQFF
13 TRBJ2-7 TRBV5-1 CASSLGVPYEQYF
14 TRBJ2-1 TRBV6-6 CASSYSDWYNEQFF
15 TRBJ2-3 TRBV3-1 CASSRREESTDTQYF
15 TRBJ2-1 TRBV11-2 CASSSRRWVGDEQFF
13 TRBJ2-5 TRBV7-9 CASSLVPGETQYF
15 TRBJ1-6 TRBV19 CASSIGDLGSSPLHF
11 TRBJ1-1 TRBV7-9 CASSLNSEAFF
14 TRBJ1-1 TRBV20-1 CSALLGQGEGKAFF
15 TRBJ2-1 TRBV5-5 CASSLTGTEGYEQFF
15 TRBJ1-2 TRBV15 CATSRAGTGDYGYTF
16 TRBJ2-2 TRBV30 CAWSDGLAANTGELFF
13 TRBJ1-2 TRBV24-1 CATSDSTVYGYTF